This passage covers 23 T cell receptor beta chains from one sample sequenced in a study of T cells after yellow fever vaccination (dated by TCRdb to the late 2010s). Library method: 5' RACE. The sequencer was an Illumina HiSeq 2500. TCRdb reworked the public reads: Q25 trimming with fastp, MiXCR clone assembly, productive beta chains retained. CDR3 protein duplicates are merged, each entry listing the most common genes and DNA. The sample yields 550,000 to 750,000 distinct CDR3 sequences; roughly 13% were counted once. The ten top clones hold around an eighth of the sample. Interpreted using the paper, the treatment or condition label stands for: live attenuated yellow fever vaccine strain. Sequenced material: PBMCs, taken on the day of the yellow fever booster vaccination. Receptors originate from a man aged 25 to 45 who received the YFV17D yellow fever vaccine.

The chain employs TRBV28 and TRBJ2-1; 12 bases align to TRBD2. V trimming: 4 bases; J trimming: 7 bases; junction bases outside the gene matches: 11. This CDR3 is 17 amino acids long. Germline-derived CDR1 and CDR2 are MDHEN and SYDVKM. The CDR3 sequence: CASSSPRASGRVNEQFF. The CDR3 DNA sequence: TGTGCCAGCAGTTCCCCTCGAGCTAGCGGGAGGGTTAATGAGCAGTTCTTC.

This chain connects TRBV20-1 to TRBJ2-7, with TRBD1 matching 11 bases. V lost 5 bases, J lost 3 bases, and 3 bases stayed unmatched. This CDR3 region has 13 residues. CDR1 and CDR2 (germline): DFQATT, SNEGSKA (reference sequence). CDR3 sequence (DNA): TGCAGTGCTCCCGGGACAGGGGGCTACGAGCAGTACTTC. It translates to CSAPGTGGYEQYF.

This clonotype occurred a few times. The rearrangement links TRBV20-1 to TRBJ1-1; no firm D call. The CDR3 contains 13 residues. Deletions cut 4 bases from V and 5 bases from J, with 14 bases between. CDR1 is DFQATT and CDR2 is SNEGSKA in the germline V gene (reference sequence). The chain's CDR3 is CSATRRPGTEAFF. Written as DNA, the CDR3 is TGCAGTGCTACCCGGAGGCCAGGAACTGAAGCTTTCTTT.

This clonotype was counted between two and nine times. J is TRBJ2-2 and V is TRBV7-9; D perhaps matches TRBD2 (7 bases). CDR1 is SEHNR, CDR2 FQNEAQ, per germline (reference sequence). V was pared by 6 bases and J by 6 bases, with 17 bases between. There are 15 residues in the CDR3. CDR3 loop: CASRKQGLRAGELFF. The CDR3 nucleotides read TGTGCCAGCAGAAAACAGGGACTAAGGGCCGGGGAGCTGTTTTTT.

This clonotype has a handful of counts. This CDR3 is CASSGDILSYEQYF. CDR3 coding DNA: TGTGCCAGCTCAGGGGATATCCTTTCCTACGAGCAGTACTTC. The V and J genes are TRBV18 and TRBJ2-7; unclear D gene. Germline V lookup: CDR1 KGHSH, CDR2 LQKENI. This CDR3 has 14 amino acids. V lost 5 bases and J lost 1, with 12 bases in between.

J is TRBJ2-5 and V is TRBV5-1; D may be TRBD2 (5 bases). Germline V gives CDR1 SGHRS, CDR2 YFSETQ. The CDR3 is made up of 15 amino acids. Between the trimmed V and J ends, which lost 2 bases and 5 bases, there was a span of 16 bases. The CDR3 protein is CASSFAGRAEETQYF. The CDR3 nucleotides are TGCGCCAGCAGCTTTGCCGGGCGGGCAGAGGAGACCCAGTACTTC.

The gene calls are TRBV6-2 or TRBV6-3 and TRBJ1-5; no reliable D call. There are 11 residues in the CDR3. Trimming pared 8 bases from V and 9 bases from J, leaving 11 bases between. The germline CDR1 and CDR2 sequences are MNHEY and SVGEGT. Here the CDR3 reads CASSNRGPQHF. In nucleotides, the CDR3 is TGTGCCAGCTCTAACCGGGGGCCCCAGCATTTT.

At least ten counts were recorded for this clonotype. The CDR3 DNA is TGTGCCAGCAGCCGGACTAGCGGGAGGAGTCCCACAGATACGCAGTATTTT. Translation gives CASSRTSGRSPTDTQYF. The chain combines TRBV7-2 with TRBJ2-3, with 14 bases aligning to TRBD2. The CDR3 covers 17 residues. Germline lookup yields CDR1 SGHTA and CDR2 FQGNSA. The trim removed 5 bases at V and 2 bases at J, leaving 6 bases unmatched.

The chain employs TRBV19 and TRBJ2-5, with D possibly being TRBD2 (7 bases). V lost 6 bases to trimming and J lost 3 bases, with 11 bases between them. Per germline, CDR1 LNHDA and CDR2 SQIVND (reference sequence). The length of the CDR3 is 13 residues. The DNA for the CDR3 is TGTGCCAGTAGGCAGGGGACTAAAGAGACCCAGTACTTC. This gives the protein CASRQGTKETQYF.

This clonotype was observed many times. The chain is built from TRBV7-2 and TRBJ2-7, with a tentative D call TRBD2 (5 bases). The CDR3 covers 14 residues. V lost 5 bases, J lost 4 bases, and 15 bases lay in between. CDR1 and CDR2 (germline): SGHTA, FQGNSA. CDR3 protein: CASSRDPQWYEQYF. CDR3 nucleotide sequence: TGTGCCAGCAGCCGGGATCCACAGTGGTACGAGCAGTACTTC. Based on the CDR3 plus reference TRBV7-2 and TRBJ2-7, the full variable domain is GAGVSQSPSNKVTEKGKDVELRCDPISGHTALYWYRQSLGQGLEFLIYFQGNSAPDKSGLPSDRFSAERTGGSVSTLTIQRTQQEDSAVYLCASSRDPQWYEQYFGPGTRLTVT.

The genes are TRBV6-5 and TRBJ1-1; TRBD1 aligns across 8 bases. With 2 bases clipped from V and 10 bases from J, the junction kept 12 bases outside the gene matches. Looked up from germline, CDR1 is MNHEY and CDR2 is SVGAGI. The CDR3 sequence is 15 residues long. The CDR3 region has the DNA TGTGCCAGCAGTTACAGGGCCCAGGGGGCGGGTGGAGCTTTCTTT. It specifies CASSYRAQGAGGAFF.

This clonotype showed up just a few times. V gene TRBV15 combines with J gene TRBJ2-7; D is unclear. With 0 bases removed from V and 3 bases from J, the gap between germline ends came to 12 bases. The CDR3 sequence is 15 residues long. CDR1 LNHNV and CDR2 YYDKDF come from the germline V gene (reference sequence). CDR3 loop: CATSRDTSAYYEQYF. CDR3 DNA: TGTGCCACCAGCAGAGATACCAGTGCCTACTACGAGCAGTACTTC.

This clonotype was seen more than once but under ten times. This chain joins TRBV5-5 and TRBJ2-7; TRBD1 is a possible D gene (6 bases). V dropped 1 base and J dropped 5 bases, with 13 bases sitting between them. The CDR3 spans 14 residues. Looked up from germline, CDR1 is SGHKS and CDR2 is YYEKEE (reference sequence). In DNA form, the CDR3 reads TGTGCCAGCAGCTTGATGGTAAAGGGGGACGAGCAGTACTTC. This gives the protein CASSLMVKGDEQYF. Using reference TRBV5-5 and TRBJ2-7 for the parts outside the CDR3, the full variable domain is DAGVTQSPTHLIKTRGQQVTLRCSPISGHKSVSWYQQVLGQGPQFIFQYYEKEERGRGNFPDRFSARQFPNYSSELNVNALLLGDSALYLCASSLMVKGDEQYFGPGTRLTVT.

This clonotype has a handful of counts. The chain employs TRBV5-1 and TRBJ1-1; 11 bases are a match to TRBD1. V trimming: 3 bases; J trimming: 4 bases; junction bases outside the gene matches: 5. CDR1 and CDR2 (germline): SGHRS, YFSETQ. The CDR3 length is 15 residues. This CDR3 is CASSSTGQGGTEAFF. DNA for the CDR3: TGCGCCAGCAGCTCCACGGGACAGGGGGGCACTGAAGCTTTCTTT.

This clonotype was observed a few times. The chain is built from TRBV7-9 and TRBJ2-3; 10 nucleotides align to TRBD2. CDR1 and CDR2 (germline): SEHNR, FQNEAQ (reference sequence). There are 17 residues in the CDR3. V trimming: 0 bases; J trimming: 2 bases; junction bases outside the gene matches: 5. CDR3 residues: CASSLALTSGNTDTQYF. CDR3 DNA: TGTGCCAGCAGCTTAGCGCTAACTAGCGGGAACACAGATACGCAGTATTTT.

Details on this clonotype: Possible read error: a much larger clone is one base away. The chain is built from TRBV7-2 and TRBJ2-7; TRBD1 might be the D (5 bases). With 5 bases removed from V and 2 bases from J, the gap between germline ends came to 10 bases. The CDR3 extends over 13 amino acids. Germline-derived CDR1 and CDR2 are SGHTA and FQGNSA. The CDR3 DNA follows: TGTGCCAGCAGCCCGGACAAAACCTACGAGCAGTACTTC. Amino acids: CASSPDKTYEQYF.

The chain combines TRBV27 with TRBJ1-2, with 10 nucleotides matching TRBD1. V gave up 5 bases and J gave up 4 bases; unmatched junction bases: 4. The CDR3 extends over 14 amino acids. The germline gives CDR1 MNHEY, CDR2 SMNVEV (reference sequence). CDR3 bases: TGTGCCAGCAGTCGGGACAGGGGACTCTATGGCTACACCTTC. Translated: CASSRDRGLYGYTF.

This clonotype showed up just a few times. The gene calls are TRBV5-1 and TRBJ1-1, with D possibly TRBD1 on 6 matching bases. V was trimmed by 0 bases and J by 4 bases, leaving 16 bases between them. There are 16 residues in the CDR3. Germline V gene sequence: CDR1 SGHRS, CDR2 YFSETQ. The CDR3 DNA is TGCGCCAGCAGCTTGGTAGATCTTTCAGGGGCCACTGAAGCTTTCTTT. It specifies CASSLVDLSGATEAFF. Full variable domain (outside the CDR3, taken from reference TRBV5-1 and TRBJ1-1): KAGVTQTPRYLIKTRGQQVTLSCSPISGHRSVSWYQQTPGQGLQFLFEYFSETQRNKGNFPGRFSGRQFSNSRSEMNVSTLELGDSALYLCASSLVDLSGATEAFFGQGTRLTVV.

This clonotype occurred a few times. The chain joins TRBV19 to TRBJ2-7; 16 nucleotides match TRBD2. Germline CDR1 is LNHDA and CDR2 is SQIVND (reference sequence). The CDR3 extends over 20 amino acids. With 5 bases clipped from V and 0 bases from J, the junction kept 13 bases outside the gene matches. The CDR3 reads CASSSGQPGLAGGSSYEQYF. DNA for the CDR3: TGTGCCAGTAGTTCTGGACAGCCGGGACTAGCGGGAGGGAGCTCCTACGAGCAGTACTTC.

The CDR3 protein is CASRPSSGLSYEQYF. The CDR3 DNA reads TGTGCCAGTAGACCTTCTTCTGGACTATCCTACGAGCAGTACTTC. The chain carries TRBV19 and TRBJ2-7; D is perhaps TRBD2 (6 bases). V was pared by 6 bases and J by 1 base, with 16 bases between. The CDR3 sequence is 15 residues long. The germline gives CDR1 LNHDA, CDR2 SQIVND (reference sequence).

This clonotype occurred a few times. The chain joins TRBV7-3 to TRBJ2-3; TRBD2 is a possible D gene (6 bases). The CDR3 consists of 14 residues. Trimming removed 2 bases at V and 6 bases at J, with 12 bases between. Germline V lookup: CDR1 SGHTA, CDR2 FQGTGA. Written as DNA, the CDR3 is TGTGCCAGCAGCTTAGGGGGGATGATCGATACGCAGTATTTT. Translation gives CASSLGGMIDTQYF. Complete variable domain (other parts from reference TRBV7-3 and TRBJ2-3): GAGVSQTPSNKVTEKGKYVELRCDPISGHTALYWYRQSLGQGPEFLIYFQGTGAADDSGLPNDRFFAVRPEGSVSTLKIQRTERGDSAVYLCASSLGGMIDTQYFGPGTRLTVL.

V is TRBV5-1 and J is TRBJ2-1; 11 bases line up with TRBD2. V lost 1 base to trimming and J lost 9 bases; unmatched junction nucleotides: 6. The V gene's germline CDR1 is SGHRS and CDR2 YFSETQ. The length of the CDR3 is 15 residues. CDR3 nucleotides: TGCGCCAGCAGCTTGTGGGCTAGCGGGAGGACTGAGCAGTTCTTC. Its translation: CASSLWASGRTEQFF.

J is TRBJ2-5 and V is TRBV7-7, with 7 nucleotides matching TRBD2. This CDR3 has 15 amino acids. Losses at the gene ends were 3 bases for V and 3 bases for J; bases not matched to a gene: 7. The germline V gene encodes CDR1 SSHAT and CDR2 FNYEAQ (reference sequence). The CDR3 region has the DNA TGTGCCAGCAGCTTCGGAAGCGGGGCCGAAGAGACCCAGTACTTC. Translated: CASSFGSGAEETQYF.